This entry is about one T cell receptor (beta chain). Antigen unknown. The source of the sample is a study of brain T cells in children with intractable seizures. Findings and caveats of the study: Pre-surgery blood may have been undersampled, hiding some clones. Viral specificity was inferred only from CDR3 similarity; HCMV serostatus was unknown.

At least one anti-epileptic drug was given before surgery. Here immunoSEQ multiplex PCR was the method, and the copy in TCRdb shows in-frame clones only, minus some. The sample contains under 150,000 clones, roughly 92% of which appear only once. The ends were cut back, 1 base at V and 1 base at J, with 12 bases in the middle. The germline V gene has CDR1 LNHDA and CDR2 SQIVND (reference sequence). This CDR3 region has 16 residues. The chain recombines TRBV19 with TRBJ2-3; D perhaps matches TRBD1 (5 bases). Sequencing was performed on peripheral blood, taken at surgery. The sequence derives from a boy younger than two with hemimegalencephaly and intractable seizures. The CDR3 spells CASSIVGLGGTDTQYF. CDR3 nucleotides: TGTGCCAGTAGTATAGTTGGGCTAGGGGGCACAGATACGCAGTATTTT. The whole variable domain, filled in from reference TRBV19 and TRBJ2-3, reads DGGITQSPKYLFRKEGQNVTLSCEQNLNHDAMYWYRQDPGQGLRLIYYSQIVNDFQKGDIAEGYSVSREKKESFPLTVTSAQKNPTAFYLCASSIVGLGGTDTQYFGPGTRLTVL.